This TCR beta chain originates from a study of T cell responses to AZD1222 COVID-19 vaccine. General observations from the study: Clonal diversity was possibly underestimated, and the donors were mostly white British, with more females.

Per germline, CDR1 LGHDT and CDR2 YNNKEL (reference sequence). The J segment lost 3 bases and the V segment lost 1 base, leaving 5 bases of the junction unmatched. This CDR3 region has 15 residues. Profiled with immunoSEQ multiplex PCR; TCRdb holds only in-frame clones, not every one. In the table there are about 100,000 clones, 65% to 90% of which are singletons. A word on this clone: The antigen remains undetermined.

The rearrangement joins TRBV3-1 (or the pseudogene TRBV3-2) to TRBJ2-7, with 8 bases identical to TRBD2. The material sequenced was peripheral blood, taken on day 0 of AZD1222 vaccination. This TCR was sampled from an adult in good health. CDR3 in amino acids: CASSQASGGNYEQYF. CDR3 coding DNA: TGTGCCAGCAGCCAAGCCTCGGGGGGGAACTACGAGCAGTACTTC.